Listed below are T cell receptor beta chains from one sample, sequenced in a study of beta chain features in type 1 diabetes. Clones were read by immunoSEQ multiplex PCR, and TCRdb kept only the in-frame ones, dropping some. The table lists 600,000 to 750,000 clones, 9.5% to 15% of them singletons. Sequenced: naive CD4+ T cells from blood. The receptors stem from a man aged 25-45 years with type 1 diabetes. CDR3s include the opening cysteine and the closing phenylalanine or tryptophan. The order of the fields is V gene, clone size, D gene, J gene, CDR3 DNA, CDR3 protein. The D gene is left open where the match is weak. Size tells how often a clone was seen (once, few, many) or the class of an expanded clone, and some rows leave it out.

V: TRBV27; size: few; D: TRBD2; J: TRBJ2-7; DNA: TGTGCCAGCAGGAACCCCCTGTGGGGGGGAACCTACGAGCAGTACTTC; CDR3: CASRNPLWGGTYEQYF
V: TRBV30; size: few; D: .; J: TRBJ1-2; DNA: TGTGCCTGGAGTTTGAACTATGGCTACACCTTC; CDR3: CAWSLNYGYTF
V: TRBV9; size: few; D: .; J: TRBJ2-1; DNA: TGTGCCAGCAGCGTAGTGGGCGGCTCCTACAATGAGCAGTTCTTC; CDR3: CASSVVGGSYNEQFF
V: TRBV19; size: few; D: TRBD1; J: TRBJ1-5; DNA: TGTGCCAGTAGACCGGGGACAGGGTATAGCAATCAGCCCCAGCATTTT; CDR3: CASRPGTGYSNQPQHF
V: TRBV19; size: few; D: .; J: TRBJ1-5; DNA: TGTGCCAGTAGTCTGGGAAGCAATCAGCCCCAGCATTTT; CDR3: CASSLGSNQPQHF
V: TRBV15; size: .; D: .; J: TRBJ2-2; DNA: TGTGCCACCAGCAGAGAGTCCCCAGGGAATGTCGGGGAGCTGTTTTTT; CDR3: CATSRESPGNVGELFF
V: TRBV9; size: few; D: .; J: TRBJ2-3; DNA: TGTGCCAGCAGCGTAGGGGGCTCCCAAAGGACAGATACGCAGTATTTT; CDR3: CASSVGGSQRTDTQYF
V: TRBV11-2; size: few; D: .; J: TRBJ1-2; DNA: TGTGCCAGCAGCTTAGGGGGCCCCAAGAGGAAGGACTTC; CDR3: CASSLGGPKRKDF
V: TRBV28; size: few; D: TRBD1; J: TRBJ2-3; DNA: TGTGCCAGCATCAGGGGGCAGGTAGATACGCAGTATTTT; CDR3: CASIRGQVDTQYF
V: TRBV5-1; size: .; D: TRBD1; J: TRBJ1-6; DNA: TGCGCCAGCAGCCCGGAGGGACAGGGGAATTCACCCCTCCACTTT; CDR3: CASSPEGQGNSPLHF
V: TRBV4-2; size: few; D: TRBD1; J: TRBJ2-7; DNA: TGTGCCAGCAGCCAAGAGGGACAGGGAGGAAACGAGCAGTACTTC; CDR3: CASSQEGQGGNEQYF
V: TRBV11-2; size: .; D: TRBD2; J: TRBJ2-3; DNA: TGTGCCAGCAGCTTAGATCGGGCTAGCGGGGGCGCTGGGCAGTATTTT; CDR3: CASSLDRASGGAGQYF
V: TRBV19; size: many; D: .; J: TRBJ2-7; DNA: TGTGCCAGTAGTATAGCCAGAGGAGACGAGCAGTACTTC; CDR3: CASSIARGDEQYF
V: TRBV2; size: .; D: TRBD1; J: TRBJ2-1; DNA: TGTGCCAGCAGTATACAGGGGGTTAATGAGCAGTTCTTC; CDR3: CASSIQGVNEQFF
V: TRBV15; size: .; D: TRBD1; J: TRBJ1-2; DNA: TGTGCCACCAGCAGAGAACGGGGACAGGGGGCCCGTGGCTACACCTTC; CDR3: CATSRERGQGARGYTF
V: TRBV14; size: .; D: TRBD1; J: TRBJ2-7; DNA: TGTGCCAGCAGTCCGGGACAGGGGCGAACATCCTACCTAGGCGAGCAGTACTTC; CDR3: CASSPGQGRTSYLGEQYF
V: TRBV2; size: few; D: TRBD1; J: TRBJ2-6; DNA: TGTGCCAGCACTCGGGGACAGGGAAACTCTGGGGCCAACGTCCTGACTTTC; CDR3: CASTRGQGNSGANVLTF
V: TRBV5-1; size: .; D: TRBD2; J: TRBJ2-2; DNA: TGCGCCAGCAGCCCTCCACTAGCGTCGGTCGGGGAGCTGTTTTTT; CDR3: CASSPPLASVGELFF
V: TRBV5-6; size: few; D: .; J: TRBJ2-7; DNA: TGTGCCAGCAGCTTAAACCGGGACGATAAGCAGTACTTC; CDR3: CASSLNRDDKQYF
V: TRBV5-1; size: .; D: .; J: TRBJ2-7; DNA: TGCGCCAGCAGCTTGCGCGGCAGGGGATACGAGCAGTACTTC; CDR3: CASSLRGRGYEQYF
V: TRBV25-1; size: few; D: .; J: TRBJ1-1; DNA: TGTGCCAGCAGTGACCTACAGGGGAACACTGAAGCTTTCTTT; CDR3: CASSDLQGNTEAFF
V: TRBV6-6; size: .; D: .; J: TRBJ2-7; DNA: TGTGCCAGCAAGGGGAACGAGCAGTACTTC; CDR3: CASKGNEQYF
V: TRBV7-2; size: few; D: TRBD2; J: TRBJ2-3; DNA: TGTGCCAGCAGCTTAGCACTAGCGGGGTTCACAGATACGCAGTATTTT; CDR3: CASSLALAGFTDTQYF
V: TRBV6-5; size: few; D: .; J: TRBJ1-1; DNA: TGTGCCAGCAGTACCCGGGGGCACACTGAAGCTTTCTTT; CDR3: CASSTRGHTEAFF
V: TRBV18; size: .; D: TRBD1; J: TRBJ2-6; DNA: TGTGCCAGCTCACCCCGGGACAGCAGGTCTGGGGCCAACGTCCTGACTTTC; CDR3: CASSPRDSRSGANVLTF
V: TRBV29-1; size: few; D: .; J: TRBJ1-5; DNA: TGCAGCGTTGCAGGGACCCACGGGAATAGCAATCAGCCCCAGCATTTT; CDR3: CSVAGTHGNSNQPQHF
V: TRBV19; size: .; D: .; J: TRBJ2-1; DNA: TGTGCCAGTAGTATAATCGAAGGGCCCCAGTTCTTC; CDR3: CASSIIEGPQFF
V: TRBV4-2; size: few; D: TRBD2; J: TRBJ2-1; DNA: TGTGCCAGCAGCCAAGATATCGGGACTAGCGGGAGAAATGAGCAGTTCTTC; CDR3: CASSQDIGTSGRNEQFF
V: TRBV5-1; size: .; D: .; J: TRBJ2-5; DNA: TGCGCCAGCAGCCTTTACCAAGAGACCCAGTACTTC; CDR3: CASSLYQETQYF
V: TRBV7-8; size: .; D: .; J: TRBJ2-7; DNA: TGTGCCAGCAGCTTGGAACGGGAGCAGTACTTC; CDR3: CASSLEREQYF
V: TRBV5-1; size: few; D: .; J: TRBJ1-1; DNA: TGCGCCAGCAGCTTGGGCGGGGTTGACTCCAGGCCTTTCTTT; CDR3: CASSLGGVDSRPFF
V: TRBV18; size: few; D: .; J: TRBJ1-5; DNA: TGTGCCAGCTCACCATTGGCCAGCCGCAATCAGCCCCAGCATTTT; CDR3: CASSPLASRNQPQHF
V: TRBV30; size: .; D: .; J: TRBJ1-4; DNA: TGTGCCTGGAGTGTCCCGGAAAAACTGCTTTTT; CDR3: CAWSVPEKLLF
V: TRBV19; size: few; D: .; J: TRBJ1-5; DNA: TGTGCCAGTAGTATGGAACCACAGGGAAGCAATCAGCCCCAGCATTTT; CDR3: CASSMEPQGSNQPQHF